This is a list of T cell receptor beta chains from one sample in a study of beta chain features in type 1 diabetes. Clones were sequenced by immunoSEQ multiplex PCR, and TCRdb holds only the in-frame ones, with some missing. The data show some 640,000 clones, around 15% seen once. The sequenced sample consisted of naive CD4+ T cells from blood. All receptors derive from a man younger than 35 with type 1 diabetes. Both conserved end residues are part of each CDR3. Each record gives: CDR3 length, J gene, V gene, CDR3 protein.

>12|TRBJ2-5|TRBV5-1
CASSLWQETQYF
>12|TRBJ2-1|TRBV6-6
CASSYRRNEQFF
>13|TRBJ1-2|TRBV5-6
CASSIDGQYGYTF
>15|TRBJ1-5|TRBV30
CAWTRGTGANQPQHF
>17|TRBJ2-3|TRBV14
CASSRPPGGASTDTQYF
>16|TRBJ1-1|TRBV4-1
CASSQWYSRPNTEAFF
>14|TRBJ2-4|TRBV6-1
CASSEQEGTDIQYF
>12|TRBJ2-1|TRBV5-4
CASSLDSNEQFF
>12|TRBJ2-3|TRBV29-1
CSVTGGTDTQYF
>15|TRBJ1-6|TRBV9
CASSVFSRVDSPLHF
>14|TRBJ1-5|TRBV30
CAWRQGASNQPQHF
>14|TRBJ2-2|TRBV25-1
CASSVLGGTGELFF
>15|TRBJ1-2|TRBV4-1
CASSQVGRTDYGYTF
>11|TRBJ2-7|TRBV5-1
CASALDREQYF
>14|TRBJ2-3|TRBV7-2
CASSFHLGTDTQYF